Described below is a single TCR beta chain sequence and its context. The antigen remains unidentified. Here immunoSEQ multiplex PCR was the method, and the copy in TCRdb shows in-frame clones only, minus some. The table records about 130,000 clones, 91% of them present only once. The CDR3 has 14 residues. CDR1 is SEHNR and CDR2 is FQNEAQ in the germline V gene (reference sequence). Trimming left V 5 bases short and J 6 bases short, with 14 bases between. The data were obtained in a study of T cell responses to AZD1222 COVID-19 vaccine. Overall study: Both about-4-week and about-12-week second-dose recipients were combined.

General observations from the study: It was only after the peak T cell response that any repertoires were sampled.

The sequenced sample was peripheral blood, obtained on day 0 of AZD1222 vaccination. The sequence was collected from an adult in good health. The chain recombines TRBV7-9 with TRBJ1-5, with a weak D call TRBD1 (5 bases). The CDR3 region has the DNA TGTGCCAGCAGCCCAGCGGGGGGGGGTCAGCCCCAGCATTTT. This gives the protein CASSPAGGGQPQHF.